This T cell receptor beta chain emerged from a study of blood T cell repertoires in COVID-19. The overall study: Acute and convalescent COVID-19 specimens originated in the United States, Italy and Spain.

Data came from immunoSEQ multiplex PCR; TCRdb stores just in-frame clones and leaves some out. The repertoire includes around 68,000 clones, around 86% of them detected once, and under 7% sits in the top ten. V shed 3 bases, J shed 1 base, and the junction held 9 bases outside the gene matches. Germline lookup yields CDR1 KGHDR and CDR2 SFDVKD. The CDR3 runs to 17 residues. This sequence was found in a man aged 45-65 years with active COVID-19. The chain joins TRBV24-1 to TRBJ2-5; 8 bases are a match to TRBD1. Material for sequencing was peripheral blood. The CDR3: CATSDVGRGLTQETQYF. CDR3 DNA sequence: TGTGCCACCAGTGATGTCGGCAGGGGGCTTACCCAAGAGACCCAGTACTTC.